This T cell receptor (beta chain) is drawn from a study of identical twins. This CDR3 has 14 amino acids. Per germline, CDR1 LGHNT and CDR2 FRNRAP. V was shortened by 0 bases and J by 5 bases, with 8 bases between the two germline ends. Template switching, a step in the protocol, added a universal primer site, and cDNA carried unique molecular identifiers. MiXCR was run by TCRdb on the 5' RACE reads, yielding one entry per CDR3 protein. The data contain 500,000 to 550,000 distinct CDR3 sequences, less than 25% of them seen just once; the ten biggest clones take up 0.91%. A further study also used this sample, focusing on T cells expressing NK-cell markers. That source notes: The TCR beta repertoires were obtained from sorted CD3+CD56+NKG2C+, CD3+CD56+NKG2C- and CD3+CD56-NKG2C+ T cells.

The sample comprised CD4+ T cells sorted from blood. The genes are TRBV12-5 and TRBJ1-5; possibly TRBD1 for D (5 bases). The receptor's source is a woman aged 18-35 years in good health. CDR3 protein: CASGLVSGDQPQHF. CDR3 DNA: TGTGCTAGTGGTTTGGTTTCGGGGGATCAGCCCCAGCATTTT. Full variable domain (remainder filled in from reference TRBV12-5 and TRBJ1-5): DARVTQTPRHKVTEMGQEVTMRCQPILGHNTVFWYRQTMMQGLELLAYFRNRAPLDDSGMPKDRFSAEMPDATLATLKIQPSEPRDSAVYFCASGLVSGDQPQHFGDGTRLSIL.